This TCR beta chain was obtained from a study of blood T cell repertoires in COVID-19. Study background: From T cells, B-cell-depleted T cells, or PBMCs came the material, which was cDNA or gDNA.

In the original processing: Researchers report that nucleated cell counts were estimated from reference gene primer amplification. Repertoires were generated with immunoSEQ multiplex PCR, while TCRdb's copy carries only in-frame clones and drops some. The V and J calls and clone size were taken over from that table, and D and trimming were inferred from the DNA. This table holds hundreds of thousands of clones, around 90% found once. V dropped 6 bases and J dropped 3; count of bases not matched to a gene: 13. CDR1 is SQVTM and CDR2 is ANQGSEA in the germline V gene. CDR3 length: 15 amino acids. Material for sequencing was PBMCs or T cells enriched from blood (not recorded which). The gene calls are TRBV29-1 and TRBJ1-2; 7 positions agree with TRBD1. The receptor was isolated from a woman aged 50 to 60 who had recovered from COVID-19. The CDR3 DNA is TGCAGCGTGCCAGGGGGTTCCTCTCTAGACTATGGCTACACCTTC. The encoded protein is CSVPGGSSLDYGYTF.